This T cell receptor beta chain was identified in a study of PD-1 blockade in classical Hodgkin lymphoma. The study's findings and limits: Newly diagnosed patients reportedly trailed healthy donors in baseline TCR diversity. Before treatment, complete responders showed about the same diversity as newly diagnosed patients.

No patient escaped relapse after autologous stem cell transplantation, and brentuximab vedotin exposure varied. Complete response, partial response or progressive disease was recorded as best response. This CDR3 is built from 15 residues. Germline V CDR1 and CDR2: LNHDA, SQIVND (reference sequence). Trimming left V 6 bases short and J 3 bases short, with 18 bases between. This table comes from immunoSEQ multiplex PCR, and its TCRdb copy is limited to in-frame clones, with some not included. The sample yields about 34,000 clones, 76% seen once. On this clone itself: Antigen unknown.

The TCR originated in a human donor with classical Hodgkin lymphoma. The genes are TRBV19 and TRBJ2-7; tentatively, D is TRBD1 (5 bases). This sample comprised peripheral blood mononuclear cells (PBMCs), obtained before the second cycle of nivolumab. This chain's CDR3 is CASSLGAHYLYEQYF. CDR3 DNA: TGTGCCAGTAGCCTTGGGGCCCATTATCTCTACGAGCAGTACTTC.